This T cell receptor (beta chain) was found in a study of shared clonotypes between healthy human individuals. CDR3 length: 14 residues. V was clipped by 4 bases and J by 2 bases, with 9 bases between them. CDR1 MNHNS and CDR2 SASEGT come from the germline V gene. About this clone itself: The target antigen is unknown. Distinct nucleotide sequences in the sample also encode this CDR3.

The assay was run at deep level. Assay used: immunoSEQ multiplex PCR; TCRdb lists only in-frame clones, some missing. The data show roughly 2.5 million clones, just over 90% seen once. Study conclusions and caveats: Naive subsets generally exceeded memory subsets in estimated richness.

The sequenced material came from naive CD4+ T cells sorted from blood. The subset: CD45RA+ positively selected. The chain links TRBV6-1 to TRBJ1-5, with a weak D call TRBD1 (6 bases). The TCR comes from a man younger than 30 in good health. In nucleotides, the CDR3 is TGTGCCAGCAGTGGACCAGGGGGCAATCAGCCCCAGCATTTT. Residues: CASSGPGGNQPQHF.